These T cell receptor beta chains were read from a single sample in a study of blood T cell repertoires in COVID-19. Generated by immunoSEQ multiplex PCR, the TCRdb table keeps only in-frame clones and is missing some. Counted here are roughly 63,000 clones, 79% occurring once; the ten biggest clones make up about 31%. Sequenced input: peripheral blood. These receptors were taken from a human donor in a cohort sampled during active COVID-19. Both conserved end residues are part of each CDR3. D genes are given only for firm matches. The size entry is marked missing in some rows and otherwise reads once, few, many or a size class.

TRBD1	TRBV18	once	TRBJ2-7	TGTGCCAGCTCACCATCGGACAGGGGCCTTCCCTACGAGCAGTACTTC	CASSPSDRGLPYEQYF
-	TRBV7-9	-	TRBJ1-1	TGTGCCAGCAGCTTAGCCGGGAACACTGAAGCTTTCTTT	CASSLAGNTEAFF
-	TRBV3-1/TRBV3-2	-	TRBJ1-1	TGTGCCAGCAGCCGAACAATGAACACTGAAGCTTTCTTT	CASSRTMNTEAFF
-	TRBV4-2	-	TRBJ2-1	TGTGCCAGCAGCCCTTCCCCGGGTTCAACACTATACAATGAGCAGTTCTTC	CASSPSPGSTLYNEQFF
TRBD1	TRBV9	-	TRBJ1-6	TGTGCCAGCAGCGTCCAGGACAGGAATTCACCCCTCCACTTT	CASSVQDRNSPLHF
TRBD2	TRBV7-2	-	TRBJ2-5	TGTGCCAGCAGCCCATCCGGGACTAGTACTGAAGAGACCCAGTACTTC	CASSPSGTSTEETQYF
TRBD1	TRBV7-3	-	TRBJ2-7	TGTGCCAGCAGCCAAGACAGGGTTTCCGAGCAGTACTTC	CASSQDRVSEQYF
-	TRBV21-1	-	TRBJ2-3	TGTGCCAGCAGCAAGACGGGACTAGCGGGCCCCCTCACAGATACGCAGTATTTT	CASSKTGLAGPLTDTQYF
-	TRBV11-2	-	TRBJ2-7	TGTGCCAGCAGCTTAGCACGGGGGAGCTCCTACGAGCAGTACTTC	CASSLARGSSYEQYF
TRBD1	TRBV30	-	TRBJ1-2	TGTGCCTGGAGTGTACAAAAGGGGGCCCAAGGCTACACCTTC	CAWSVQKGAQGYTF
-	TRBV30	-	TRBJ1-1	TGTGCCTGGAGAAAAGGGGCTGGGGATGAAGCTTTCTTT	CAWRKGAGDEAFF
-	TRBV6-5	-	TRBJ2-5	TGTGCCACGGGCGGGCAGGGGGGTCAAGAGACCCAGTACTTC	CATGGQGGQETQYF
TRBD2	TRBV5-1	-	TRBJ2-7	TGCGCCAGCAGCTTAGGGACTAGCGGGACTACCGAGCAGTACTTC	CASSLGTSGTTEQYF
TRBD2	TRBV11-2	-	TRBJ2-7	TGTGCCAGCAGCACCAGACTAGCGGGCTCCTACGAGCAGTACTTC	CASSTRLAGSYEQYF
-	TRBV28	-	TRBJ2-5	TGTGCCAGCAGTTTAGGGGGCGCGGACCAAGAGACCCAGTACTTC	CASSLGGADQETQYF
-	TRBV6-2/TRBV6-3	-	TRBJ1-5	TGTGCCAGCAGCCTAGGACTTAGCAATCAGCCCCAGCATTTT	CASSLGLSNQPQHF
TRBD2	TRBV20-1	-	TRBJ2-3	TGCAGTGCTAGTCCTTTAGCGGGAGGTGGCGCAGATACGCAGTATTTT	CSASPLAGGGADTQYF
TRBD2	TRBV11-2	-	TRBJ2-7	TGTGCCAGCAGTCAGACTAGCGGGATCTCCTACGAGCAGTACTTC	CASSQTSGISYEQYF